This is a list of T cell receptor beta chains from one sample in a study of T cell responses to AZD1222 COVID-19 vaccine. TCRdb's copy holds only in-frame clones and misses some; the assay was immunoSEQ multiplex PCR. Here the sample table reports over 130,000 clones. The specimen sequenced was peripheral blood. These receptors came from an adult in good health. CDR3s include the opening cysteine and the closing phenylalanine or tryptophan. A D gene is named only where the DNA matches it firmly.

19,TRBD2,TRBV2,TRBJ2-1,CASSERGGTLAGTNNEQFF
15,NA,TRBV6-5,TRBJ1-6,CASSYSKPANSPLHF
13,NA,TRBV27,TRBJ2-6,CASSLAGANVLTF
13,NA,TRBV11-3,TRBJ1-5,CASSLDGNQPQHF
16,NA,TRBV7-3,TRBJ2-1,CASTQVPIRGGNEQFF
13,NA,TRBV30,TRBJ1-1,CAWSMHGLTEAFF
13,NA,TRBV6-5,TRBJ1-2,CASTQGGAYGYTF
13,NA,TRBV19,TRBJ2-5,CASSVGDKETQYF
14,NA,TRBV5-1,TRBJ1-5,CASSLGDPDQPQHF
14,NA,TRBV19,TRBJ1-3,CASRLQGSGNTIYF
14,NA,TRBV6-6,TRBJ1-2,CASPPFSINYGYTF
14,TRBD2,TRBV6-6,TRBJ2-1,CASRLAGGNNEQFF
17,NA,TRBV27,TRBJ1-5,CASSSFPGGDGNQPQHF
16,NA,TRBV2,TRBJ1-3,CASSEGGQLSGNTIYF
14,NA,TRBV14,TRBJ2-5,CASSQDRGKETQYF
14,TRBD1,TRBV19,TRBJ1-2,CASSIPTGIYGYTF
17,TRBD1,TRBV19,TRBJ1-5,CASSISGTGFGNQPQHF
14,NA,TRBV3-1/TRBV3-2,TRBJ1-6,CASSPTTANSPLHF
14,NA,TRBV15,TRBJ1-4,CATSRDLSLGKLFF
15,NA,TRBV11-2,TRBJ2-6,CASSFGPSGANVLTF
13,NA,TRBV11-2,TRBJ2-7,CASSLQTSYEQYF
14,TRBD2,TRBV2,TRBJ2-3,CASRAGTSPDTQYF
15,TRBD1,TRBV11-3,TRBJ2-3,CASRKTGGRTDTQYF
14,TRBD2,TRBV11-3,TRBJ2-5,CASSAGLAGETQYF
14,NA,TRBV6-6,TRBJ2-5,CASSPGISRETQYF
14,TRBD1,TRBV28,TRBJ2-5,CASSLSQGAETQYF
13,NA,TRBV10-3,TRBJ1-1,CAISEPGSNEAFF
13,NA,TRBV30,TRBJ2-1,CAWSVSTAIEQFF
15,TRBD1,TRBV6-2/TRBV6-3,TRBJ2-7,CASSYTRTGSYEQYF
14,TRBD2,TRBV9,TRBJ2-2,CASTVGGATGELFF
17,NA,TRBV11-2,TRBJ2-6,CASRYTSLNPGANVLTF
15,TRBD1,TRBV5-4,TRBJ1-1,CASSLGQGGNTEAFF
13,NA,TRBV7-3,TRBJ1-1,CASSLMRNTEAFF
17,TRBD1,TRBV5-1,TRBJ2-2,CASSPWDRESYTGELFF
14,NA,TRBV3-1/TRBV3-2,TRBJ2-3,CASSQGLHTDTQYF
16,NA,TRBV3-1/TRBV3-2,TRBJ2-1,CASSQDPRVSYNEQFF
14,NA,TRBV13,TRBJ1-5,CASSLGASNQPQHF
13,NA,TRBV18,TRBJ2-3,CASSPDGGDTQYF
14,NA,TRBV30,TRBJ2-1,CACSSGVPYNEQFF
15,NA,TRBV10-1,TRBJ2-7,CASSESPGPRYEQYF
15,NA,TRBV6-5,TRBJ2-1,CASSISGKPYNEQFF
13,NA,TRBV14,TRBJ1-3,CASSQVGRDTIYF
15,NA,TRBV11-3,TRBJ1-1,CASSPPRIRNTEAFF
14,TRBD2,TRBV9,TRBJ2-1,CASSVDVAGGLQFF
15,TRBD1,TRBV7-9,TRBJ1-4,CASSLVGTGARGLFF
17,NA,TRBV30,TRBJ1-3,CAWSVLDSRHSGNTIYF
14,NA,TRBV15,TRBJ1-1,CATSRVGSNTEAFF
15,TRBD1,TRBV11-3,TRBJ1-1,CASSTRDRVNTEAFF
15,NA,TRBV19,TRBJ1-2,CASSVWTDPNYGYTF
14,NA,TRBV5-1,TRBJ2-5,CASSSRTNQETQYF
13,NA,TRBV7-2,TRBJ2-7,CASSLESRREQYF
14,NA,TRBV7-3,TRBJ2-3,CASSLERAPDTQYF
15,NA,TRBV28,TRBJ1-6,CASSETGFSSSPLHF
15,NA,TRBV7-2,TRBJ2-3,CASSLAGLSTDTQYF
12,TRBD2,TRBV25-1,TRBJ2-3,CATRTSMDTQYF
15,NA,TRBV7-6,TRBJ2-7,CASSSSGTPDSEQYF
14,TRBD1,TRBV2,TRBJ1-2,CASSSGTGKHGYTF
15,NA,TRBV4-1,TRBJ2-2,CASSQVGGPAGELFF
17,NA,TRBV5-1,TRBJ2-1,CASSSPVGGDLYNEQFF